The 3 T cell receptor beta chains in this list originate from one sample, sequenced in a study of T cells after yellow fever vaccination (dated by TCRdb to about 2019). The method behind the library was 5' RACE. The instrument was an Illumina HiSeq 2500. TCRdb trimmed public reads at Q25 via fastp, called clones via MiXCR and kept in-frame beta chains. One record per CDR3 amino acid sequence lists the most common genes and DNA. This sample has some 500,000 distinct CDR3 sequences in its table, and about 13% of those were observed once. The ten largest account for over 11% of the sample. The treatment or condition label for this specimen denotes: live attenuated yellow fever vaccine strain. This specimen consisted of PBMCs, obtained on the day of the yellow fever booster vaccination. All receptors come from a man younger than 40 who received the YFV17D yellow fever vaccine.

This clonotype was seen only a few times. This rearrangement joins TRBV7-9 to TRBJ1-2, with TRBD1 matching over 10 bases. Germline V lookup: CDR1 SEHNR, CDR2 FQNEAQ (reference sequence). V lost 4 bases and J lost 2; bases outside the gene matches: 7. This CDR3 region has 16 residues. In DNA, the CDR3 is TGTGCCAGCAGCTCTTCGCCGGGACAGGGGAACTATGGCTACACCTTC. This gives the protein CASSSSPGQGNYGYTF.

This clonotype was seen a single time. The V call is TRBV9, the J call TRBJ2-3, with unresolved D. The germline V gene has CDR1 SGDLS and CDR2 YYNGEE. The CDR3 length is 15 residues. The V and J ends lost 3 bases and 3 bases respectively, with 14 bases between them. The CDR3, as DNA: TGTGCCAGCAGCGCACGACCCTCTGGGACAGATACGCAGTATTTT. It specifies CASSARPSGTDTQYF.

J is TRBJ1-2 and V is TRBV5-4; D not certain. The CDR3 sequence is 16 residues long. In germline, CDR1 is SGHNT, CDR2 YYREEE (reference sequence). Between the trimmed V and J ends, which lost 3 bases and 4 bases, there was a span of 19 bases. The CDR3 reads CASSSRTENTAYGYTF. CDR3 DNA sequence: TGTGCCAGCAGCTCCCGGACCGAAAATACGGCCTATGGCTACACCTTC.